This T cell receptor beta chain was recovered during a study of regulatory T cells in long-lasting Graves disease (dated by TCRdb to 2020 to 2022). In the study overall: Antithyroid drugs had been taken for less than 3 months by newly diagnosed Graves' disease patients. Patients with persistent Graves' disease were compared with patients with newly diagnosed Graves' disease using TCR sequencing and RNA sequencing of peripheral blood. The study was conducted in China and was registered as a clinical trial. A total of 33 samples were covered by TCR sequencing, comprising approximately 13 persistent and 20 or so newly diagnosed Graves' disease patients. Overall results and qualifications from the work: Patients with persistent disease shared more public clonotypes (around 2,500) than newly diagnosed patients did (966). Only the TCR beta chain was sequenced and analyzed. Preferential use of TRBV28, TRBJ1-2 and TRBJ2-5 was observed in persistent disease, whereas TRBV20-1 and TRBJ2-1 were favored in newly diagnosed disease. As a limitation, the authors acknowledged that the small sample size may reduce accuracy. Compared with newly diagnosed patients, patients with persistent Graves' disease had lower TCR Shannon entropy and fewer highly expanded clones, which suggests clonal expansion. The study examined only peripheral blood because the primary lesion, thyroid tissue, could not be accessed.

This clonotype was counted ten times or more. This clone's antigen is unknown. Base qualities are missing; no much larger clone stands one base away. The germline V gene provides CDR1 SGHVS and CDR2 FQNEAQ. The CDR3 covers 15 residues, taking in both the cysteine and the phenylalanine. The entry retains the CDR3 DNA only, 45 bases that are in frame from base 1. After removal of 5 bases from V and 5 bases from J, the junction retains 9 bases not matched to a gene. Per the publication, the time point label means: newly diagnosed GD, antithyroid drugs for less than 3 months. RNA was extracted from PBMCs in TRIzol for both TCR sequencing and RNA sequencing. Graves' disease was diagnosed according to American Thyroid Association guidelines. Patients for the study were recruited at an endocrinology department in Xi'an, China. Each patient gave about 8.1 milliliters of peripheral blood, collected in an EDTA anticoagulant tube. Ficoll Paque Plus density gradient separation was used to isolate PBMCs, and no further T cell sorting was performed. An Agilent 2100 Bioanalyzer and agarose gel were used to check RNA quality, and a NanoDrop 2000 was used to measure RNA concentration.

Library preparation used multiplex PCR. The instrument given in TCRdb is Illumina HiSeq 4000. TCR beta libraries were built with iRepertoire HTBI primers and Arm-PCR amplification of CDR3 regions. PCR products were gel purified before sequencing. Turning to the authors' computational methods: Gene usage analysis of CDR3 amino acid clonotypes relied on the roughly 60 TRBV and 12 to 15 TRBJ segments identified across samples. COPE and FqMerger were used to merge the filtered high-quality paired reads into contigs. BLAST was used to align contigs to IMGT TRBV, TRBD and TRBJ reference genes, with CDR3 defined following IMGT. Any clonotype with a frequency above 0.1% was classified as a highly expanded clone. Shannon entropy served as the measure of repertoire diversity, while the Gini coefficient captured V-J evenness. Clonotypes shared by more than one individual were considered public. The raw public data were reprocessed by TCRdb itself: fastp quality trimming at Q25, MiXCR clonotype calling, in-frame beta chains only. A single entry per CDR3 protein holds the most common genes and DNA from its merged rows. TCRdb's processing, not the authors' own work, is the source of the V and J calls. The sample data list under 450,000 distinct CDR3 sequences, and around 15% of these were observed just once. 20% to 25% of the sample is held by the ten biggest clonotypes.

These same records also appear under a second study, on T cells in Graves' hyperthyroidism and ophthalmopathy. As the second study states: A patient counted as having stable Graves' hyperthyroidism if no progression to ophthalmopathy occurred over 18 months of follow-up. Hyperthyroidism patients were newly diagnosed, with disease duration under 2 months, and aged 18 to 65 years. The study excluded patients with uncontrolled infections, other autoimmune diseases, pregnancy or lactation. Diagnoses relied on clinical symptoms, serum thyroxine and TRAb, thyroid ultrasound and orbital computed tomography. A first-round RT-PCR of the TCR CDR3 used the HTBI primer set with the Qiagen OneStep RT-PCR kit. Most expanded thyroid clonotypes (frequency above 0.001) were also detected in blood, a finding suggesting that blood repertoires may reflect thyroid immune responses. Ophthalmopathy was separated from stable hyperthyroidism by a 13 V-J signature model, with over 85% sensitivity and about 81% specificity obtained in cross-validation and 80%/75% obtained in testing. During validation, the model predicted progression to ophthalmopathy a median of about 5.9 months ahead of onset, with roughly 65% sensitivity and 72.22% specificity. TCR V-J signatures able to tell the groups apart were searched for in a discovery cohort of 95 or so patients, of whom more than 40 had Graves' ophthalmopathy and around 57 had stable Graves' hyperthyroidism. Whether ophthalmopathy could be predicted prospectively was tested in an independent validation cohort made up of about 18 hyperthyroidism patients plus 17 patients who later progressed to ophthalmopathy. The 85 to 100 discovery patients were randomly split 7:3 into training and test sets. In addition, the study compared T-cell repertoires in thyroid tissue and in blood from about six Graves' hyperthyroidism patients. After sampling, hyperthyroidism patients received methimazole starting at 30 mg daily, and ophthalmopathy patients received high-dose intravenous methylprednisolone. The libraries were constructed in a second round of multiplex PCR and then size-selected and purified. The libraries were sequenced on an Illumina HiSeq2000 using paired-end 100 bp reads. SOAPnuke was used to process the raw data, removing reads that contained adapters or uncalled bases, had a mean Phred below 15, or lacked an exact match to the constant primer or identifier. COPE v1.2.5 was used to merge high-quality paired reads, and clonotypes were defined as unique nucleotide sequences. Clonotypes were aligned to IMGT TRBV, TRBD and TRBJ reference segments using MiTCR v1.1. Analysis was restricted to V-J combinations with a frequency above 0.0001, which covered 99.2% of repertoires. A TCS score was defined as the ratio between F50 (clonal expansion) and ExV (chaos), using BLOSUM62-based TCRdist between CDR3 peptides within each V-J. Welch's t-statistics and random forest reduced 500 to 550 V-J features to about 13, which were used in a naive Bayes classifier (R e1071). Sample size was not statistically predetermined, and investigators were not blinded to group allocation. The paper reports TCR Vbeta CDR3 sequencing of approximately 140 peripheral blood samples: 43 ophthalmopathy, approximately 74 hyperthyroidism and 17 progressor patients.

This sample comprised peripheral blood mononuclear cells (PBMCs), obtained at new diagnosis, from a patient treated with antithyroid drugs. The chain was built from TRBV7-8 and TRBJ2-5, with TRBD1 identical over 9 junction bases. This sequence was found in a woman in her late teens or twenties with Graves disease. Donor details come from another sample of the same person, matched by shared clones. The nucleotides read TGTGCCAGCAGCATCAGGACAGGGGTTGGGGAGACCCAGTACTTC. It codes for CASSIRTGVGETQYF.